Below, 7 T cell receptor beta chains from the same sample are listed, as sequenced in a study of blood T cells in healthy people across ages. A J-beta primer mix and a sample-barcoded 5' primer were used in a second PCR of roughly 7 to 12 cycles. TCRdb itself ran the 5' RACE reads through MiXCR, one entry per CDR3 protein. Altogether roughly 700,000 distinct CDR3 sequences are present, approximately 25% being singletons, with the ten largest covering under 10%. This sample also belongs to another study, concerning T cells of mothers and their children.

The sequenced material came from blood. The receptors originated from a boy younger than 18 in good health.

The chain employs TRBV6-5 and TRBJ2-3, with D perhaps matching TRBD2 (7 bases). Germline loops: CDR1 MNHEY, CDR2 SVGAGI. This CDR3 has 17 residues. V was trimmed by 0 bases and J by 1 base, leaving 14 bases between them. The DNA of the CDR3 is TGTGCCAGCAGTTACTCGGGCGGGGGCGGACGCACAGATACGCAGTATTTT. Translation: CASSYSGGGGRTDTQYF.

The V and J genes are TRBV7-2 and TRBJ2-5; a possible D gene is TRBD1 (5 bases). This CDR3 has 13 residues. The germline gives CDR1 SGHTA, CDR2 FQGNSA. V was pared by 4 bases and J by 4 bases, with 10 bases between. CDR3 amino acids: CASSSRVRETQYF. Written as DNA, the CDR3 is TGTGCCAGCAGCTCCAGGGTTCGAGAGACCCAGTACTTC.

This clonotype was picked up many times. The chain joins TRBV3-1 to TRBJ2-1; D gene unclear. The germline V and J ends were trimmed by 4 bases and 3 bases, with 7 bases remaining between them. Germline V gene data show CDR1 as LGHDT and CDR2 as YNNKEL (reference sequence). The CDR3 sequence is 13 residues long. CDR3 bases: TGTGCCAGCAGCCCGGGCCTCTACAATGAGCAGTTCTTC. Protein product: CASSPGLYNEQFF.

This clonotype was observed a handful of times. V gene TRBV20-1 combines with J gene TRBJ2-7; D unresolved. V gave up 8 bases and J gave up 0 bases, with 8 bases separating them. The CDR3 consists of 11 residues. The germline CDR1 and CDR2 sequences are DFQATT and SNEGSKA (reference sequence). The CDR3 spells CSPADSYEQYF. The CDR3 coding sequence is TGCAGTCCGGCGGACTCCTACGAGCAGTACTTC.

The chain employs TRBV7-2 and TRBJ2-2; D may be TRBD2 (6 bases). Germline CDR1 and CDR2: SGHTA and FQGNSA. The CDR3 covers 15 residues. The V end was cut by 4 bases, the J end by 7 bases, with 16 bases between. CDR3 residues: CASSSLGTSVGELFF. Written as DNA, the CDR3 is TGTGCCAGCAGCTCCCTCGGGACTTCCGTCGGGGAGCTGTTTTTT.

This clonotype has a handful of counts. The CDR3 DNA sequence: TGCGCCAGCAGTCGCGGGACTAGCGGGAGGGGGGTCCAAGAGACCCAGTACTTC. Its translation: CASSRGTSGRGVQETQYF. This rearrangement joins TRBV4-1 to TRBJ2-5, with 16 nucleotides matching TRBD2. The CDR3 runs 18 residues. J gave up 1 base and V 6 bases, and 8 bases lay outside the gene matches. Germline CDR1 is MGHRA and CDR2 is YSYEKL.

This chain joins TRBV28 and TRBJ1-5; no clear D. Germline CDR1 is MDHEN and CDR2 is SYDVKM. V was shortened by 4 bases and J by 6 bases, with 10 bases between the two germline ends. The CDR3 length is 13 residues. The CDR3 DNA follows: TGTGCCAGCAGTTATGAGAGGGCTCAGCCCCAGCATTTT. Its protein product is CASSYERAQPQHF.